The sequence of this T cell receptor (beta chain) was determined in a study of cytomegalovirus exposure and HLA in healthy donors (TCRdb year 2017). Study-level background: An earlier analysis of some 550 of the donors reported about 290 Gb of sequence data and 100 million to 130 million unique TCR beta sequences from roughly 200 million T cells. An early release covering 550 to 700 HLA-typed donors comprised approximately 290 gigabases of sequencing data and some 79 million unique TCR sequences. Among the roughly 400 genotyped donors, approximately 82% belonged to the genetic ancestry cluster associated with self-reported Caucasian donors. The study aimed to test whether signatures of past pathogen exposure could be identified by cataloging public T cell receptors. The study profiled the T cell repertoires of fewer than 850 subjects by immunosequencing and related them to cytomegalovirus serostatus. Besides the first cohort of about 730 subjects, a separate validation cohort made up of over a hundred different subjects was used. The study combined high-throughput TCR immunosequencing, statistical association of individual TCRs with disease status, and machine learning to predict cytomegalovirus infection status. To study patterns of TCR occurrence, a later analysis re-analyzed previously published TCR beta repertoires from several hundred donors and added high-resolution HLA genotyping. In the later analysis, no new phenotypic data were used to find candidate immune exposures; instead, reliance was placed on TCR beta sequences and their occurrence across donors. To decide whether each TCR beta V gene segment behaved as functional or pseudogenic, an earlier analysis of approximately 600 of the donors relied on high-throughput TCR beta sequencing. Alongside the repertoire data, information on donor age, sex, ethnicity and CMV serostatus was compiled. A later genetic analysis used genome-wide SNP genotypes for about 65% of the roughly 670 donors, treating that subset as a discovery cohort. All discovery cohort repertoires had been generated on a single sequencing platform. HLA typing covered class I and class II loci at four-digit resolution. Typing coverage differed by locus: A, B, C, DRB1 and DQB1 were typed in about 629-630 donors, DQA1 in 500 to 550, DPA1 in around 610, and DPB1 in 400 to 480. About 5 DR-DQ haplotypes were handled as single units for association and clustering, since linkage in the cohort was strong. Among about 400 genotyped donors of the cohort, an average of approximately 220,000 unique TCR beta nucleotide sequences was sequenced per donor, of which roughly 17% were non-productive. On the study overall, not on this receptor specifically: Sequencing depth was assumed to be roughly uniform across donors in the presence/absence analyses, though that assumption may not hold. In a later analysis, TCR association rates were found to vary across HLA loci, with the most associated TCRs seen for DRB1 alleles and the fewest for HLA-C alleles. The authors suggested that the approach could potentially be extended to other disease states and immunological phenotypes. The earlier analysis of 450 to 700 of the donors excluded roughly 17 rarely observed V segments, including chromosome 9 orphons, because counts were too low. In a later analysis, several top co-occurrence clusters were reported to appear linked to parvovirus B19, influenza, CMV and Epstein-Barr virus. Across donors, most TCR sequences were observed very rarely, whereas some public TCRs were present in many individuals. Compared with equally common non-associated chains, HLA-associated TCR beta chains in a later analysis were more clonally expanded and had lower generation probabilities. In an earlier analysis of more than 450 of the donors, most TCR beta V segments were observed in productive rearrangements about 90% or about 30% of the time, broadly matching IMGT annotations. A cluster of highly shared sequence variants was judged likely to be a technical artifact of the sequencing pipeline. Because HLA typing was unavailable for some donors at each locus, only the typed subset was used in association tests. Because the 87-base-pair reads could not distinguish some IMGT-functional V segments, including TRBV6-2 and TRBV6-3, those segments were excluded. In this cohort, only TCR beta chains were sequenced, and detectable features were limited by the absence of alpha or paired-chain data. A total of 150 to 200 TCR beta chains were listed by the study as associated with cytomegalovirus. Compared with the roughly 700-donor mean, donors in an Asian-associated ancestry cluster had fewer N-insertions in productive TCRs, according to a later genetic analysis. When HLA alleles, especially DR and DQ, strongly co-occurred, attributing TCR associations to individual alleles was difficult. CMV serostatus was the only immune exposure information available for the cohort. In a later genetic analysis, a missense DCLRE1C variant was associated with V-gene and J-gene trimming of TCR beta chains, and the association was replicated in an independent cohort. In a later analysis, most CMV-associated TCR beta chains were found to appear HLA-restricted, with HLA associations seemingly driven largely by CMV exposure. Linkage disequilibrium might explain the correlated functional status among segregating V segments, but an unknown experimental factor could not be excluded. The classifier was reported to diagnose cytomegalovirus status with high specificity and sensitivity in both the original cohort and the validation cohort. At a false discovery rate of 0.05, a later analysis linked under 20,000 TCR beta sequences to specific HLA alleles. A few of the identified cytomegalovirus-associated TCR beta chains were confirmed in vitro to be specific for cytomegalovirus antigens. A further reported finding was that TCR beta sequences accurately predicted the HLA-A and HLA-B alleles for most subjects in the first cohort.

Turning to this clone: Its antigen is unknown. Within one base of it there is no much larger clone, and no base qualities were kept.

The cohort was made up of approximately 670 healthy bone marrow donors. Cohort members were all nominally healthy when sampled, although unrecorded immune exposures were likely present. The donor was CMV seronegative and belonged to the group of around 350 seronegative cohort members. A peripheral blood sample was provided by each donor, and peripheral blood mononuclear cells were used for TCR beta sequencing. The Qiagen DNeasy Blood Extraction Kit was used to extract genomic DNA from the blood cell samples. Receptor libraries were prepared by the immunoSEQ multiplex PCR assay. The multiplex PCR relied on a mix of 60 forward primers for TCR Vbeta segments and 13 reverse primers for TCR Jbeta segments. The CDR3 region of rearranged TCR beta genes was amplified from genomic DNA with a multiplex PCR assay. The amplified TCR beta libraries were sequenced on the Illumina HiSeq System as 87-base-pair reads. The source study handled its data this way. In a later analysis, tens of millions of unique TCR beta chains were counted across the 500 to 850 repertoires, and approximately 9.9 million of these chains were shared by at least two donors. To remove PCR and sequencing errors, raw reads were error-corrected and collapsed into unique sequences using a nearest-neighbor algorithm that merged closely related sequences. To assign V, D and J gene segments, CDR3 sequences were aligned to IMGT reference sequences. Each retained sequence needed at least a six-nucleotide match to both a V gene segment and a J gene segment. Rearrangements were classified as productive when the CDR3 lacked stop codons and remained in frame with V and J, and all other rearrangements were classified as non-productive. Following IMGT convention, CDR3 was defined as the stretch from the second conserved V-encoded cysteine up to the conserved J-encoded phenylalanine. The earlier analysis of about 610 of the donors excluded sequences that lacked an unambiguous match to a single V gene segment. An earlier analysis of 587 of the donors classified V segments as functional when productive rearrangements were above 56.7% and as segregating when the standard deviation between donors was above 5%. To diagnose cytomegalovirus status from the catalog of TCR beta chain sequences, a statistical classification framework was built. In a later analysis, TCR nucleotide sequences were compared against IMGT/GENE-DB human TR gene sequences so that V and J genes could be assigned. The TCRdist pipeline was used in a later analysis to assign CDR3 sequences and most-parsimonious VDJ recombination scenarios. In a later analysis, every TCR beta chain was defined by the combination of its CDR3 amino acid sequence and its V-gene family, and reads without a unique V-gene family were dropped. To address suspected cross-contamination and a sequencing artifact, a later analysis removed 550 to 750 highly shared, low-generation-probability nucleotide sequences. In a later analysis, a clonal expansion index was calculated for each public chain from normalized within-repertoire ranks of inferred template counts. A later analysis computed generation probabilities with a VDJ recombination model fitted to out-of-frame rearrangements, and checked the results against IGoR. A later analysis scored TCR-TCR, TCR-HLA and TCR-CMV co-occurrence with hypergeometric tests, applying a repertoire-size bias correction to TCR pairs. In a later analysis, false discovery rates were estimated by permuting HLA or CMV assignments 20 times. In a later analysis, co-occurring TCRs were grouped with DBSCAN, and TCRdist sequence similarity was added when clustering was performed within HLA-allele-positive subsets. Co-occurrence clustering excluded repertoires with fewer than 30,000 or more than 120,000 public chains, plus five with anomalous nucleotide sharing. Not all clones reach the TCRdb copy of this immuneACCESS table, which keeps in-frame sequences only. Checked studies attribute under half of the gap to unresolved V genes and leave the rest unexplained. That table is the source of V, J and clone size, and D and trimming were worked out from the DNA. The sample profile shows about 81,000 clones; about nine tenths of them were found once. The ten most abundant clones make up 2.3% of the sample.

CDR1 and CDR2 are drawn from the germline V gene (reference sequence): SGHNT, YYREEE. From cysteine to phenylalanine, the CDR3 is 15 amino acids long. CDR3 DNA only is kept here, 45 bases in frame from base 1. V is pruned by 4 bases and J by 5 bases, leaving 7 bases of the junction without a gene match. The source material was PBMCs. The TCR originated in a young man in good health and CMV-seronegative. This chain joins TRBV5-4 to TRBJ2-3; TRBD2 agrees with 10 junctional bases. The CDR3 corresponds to CASSSVAGGVDTQYF. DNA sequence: TGTGCCAGCAGCAGCGTAGCGGGAGGTGTAGATACGCAGTATTTT.